This is a list of T cell receptor beta chains from one sample in a study of OX40 agonist ivuxolimab in advanced cancers. The protocol was immunoSEQ multiplex PCR, while the TCRdb copy is restricted to in-frame clones and leaves out a portion. Of around 77,000 clones detected, roughly nine tenths appear once; the ten largest clones hold less than 3%. The specimen comprised CD4+ or CD8+ T cells sorted from blood, sampled in a trial of the OX40 agonist ivuxolimab. The origin of the receptors is an adult with an advanced solid tumor such as melanoma, head and neck, liver or kidney cancer. Both conserved end residues are part of each CDR3. The order of the fields is V gene, clone size, D gene, J gene, CDR3 DNA, CDR3 protein. The D gene is left open where the match is weak. Clone size appears in some rows only: once, few, many, or a class for an expanded clone.

TRBV5-6	NA	NA	TRBJ1-2	TGTGCCAGCAGCTTTTGGATTTCCGGATCCGAGGGCTACACCTTC	CASSFWISGSEGYTF
TRBV5-1	NA	TRBD1	TRBJ1-1	TGCGCCAGCAGCTTGGCGGGAGCCCGGGACAGGGGCCCCACTGAAGCTTTCTTT	CASSLAGARDRGPTEAFF
TRBV6-1	NA	NA	TRBJ2-5	TGTGCCAGCACCGAACTAGCCTCCGGGGGGACCCAGTACTTC	CASTELASGGTQYF
TRBV6-6	NA	TRBD1	TRBJ2-5	TGTGCCAGCAGTTCTCCGGGACAGCCGTTGGGGACCCAGTACTTC	CASSSPGQPLGTQYF
TRBV27	NA	NA	TRBJ2-1	TGTGCCAGCAGAGCTACAGGGTGGTACAATGAGCAGTTCTTC	CASRATGWYNEQFF
TRBV25-1	once	NA	TRBJ1-4	TGTGCCAGCAGTTCACCCCGGGGGGTCGACGAAAAACTGTTTTTT	CASSSPRGVDEKLFF
TRBV5-1	NA	TRBD2	TRBJ2-1	TGCGCCAGCAGCTTGGACGGGGGGGCGAACAATGAGCAGTTCTTC	CASSLDGGANNEQFF
TRBV6-1	once	NA	TRBJ1-2	TGTGCCAGCAGTGAAACTAGGGACACCTATGGCTACACCTTC	CASSETRDTYGYTF
TRBV7-9	NA	NA	TRBJ2-2	TGTGCCAGCAGCAAACAATTCGGGGAGCTGTTTTTT	CASSKQFGELFF
TRBV27	NA	TRBD2	TRBJ2-5	TGTGCCAGCAGTTTATCCTGGACTAGCGGGGGGGAGGAGACCCAGTACTTC	CASSLSWTSGGEETQYF
TRBV5-8	NA	NA	TRBJ2-5	TGTGCCAGCAGCTTTGGGATTATCCAAGAGACCCAGTACTTC	CASSFGIIQETQYF
TRBV2	NA	NA	TRBJ1-5	TGTGCCAGCATTCCGGACCTCCCGGGGCAGCCCCAGCATTTT	CASIPDLPGQPQHF
TRBV6-1	NA	NA	TRBJ1-1	TGTGCCAGCAGCGGACGGGTGGGGGACACTGAAGCTTTCTTT	CASSGRVGDTEAFF
TRBV30	once	NA	TRBJ2-7	TGTCTGGGTAGGACTCCCGCCTCCTACGAGCAGTACTTC	CLGRTPASYEQYF
TRBV5-1	NA	NA	TRBJ1-3	TGCGCCAGCAGCTTGTTCGGGTCAGACTCTGGAAACACCATATATTTT	CASSLFGSDSGNTIYF
TRBV2	once	NA	TRBJ1-1	TGTGCCAGCAGGTCCTGGGGCACTGAAGCTTTCTTT	CASRSWGTEAFF
TRBV27	NA	TRBD1	TRBJ1-1	TGTGCCAGCAGGTTGGGCGGGACAGGGGGCAAGGAAGCTTTCTTT	CASRLGGTGGKEAFF
TRBV10-3	NA	NA	TRBJ1-1	TGTGCCATCAGTGAGTCGGGGGAATCTGAAGCTTTCTTT	CAISESGESEAFF
TRBV5-1	NA	TRBD1	TRBJ2-3	TGCGCCAGCAGCTGGGGGACAGCAGATACGCAGTATTTT	CASSWGTADTQYF
TRBV4-2	NA	NA	TRBJ1-2	TGTGCCAGCAGCCAACCGGGACGTAGCGTTTACTATGGCTACACCTTC	CASSQPGRSVYYGYTF
TRBV5-1	NA	NA	TRBJ1-1	TGCGCCAGCAGCTCGGGACAACTTCAAACCGTCTCTGAAGCTTTCTTT	CASSSGQLQTVSEAFF
TRBV5-1	few	NA	TRBJ1-1	TGCGCCAGCAGCTTGGGGGCCGTTACCGAAGCTTTCTTT	CASSLGAVTEAFF
TRBV29-1	NA	TRBD2	TRBJ2-1	TGCAGCGTTGAAGGGACTAGCGGGGGGCGGCGGAATGAGCAGTTCTTC	CSVEGTSGGRRNEQFF
TRBV30	NA	NA	TRBJ2-7	TGTGCCTGGAGTAGGGGGTCCTCCTACGAGCAGTACTTC	CAWSRGSSYEQYF
TRBV14	NA	NA	TRBJ2-7	TGTGCCAGCAGCCGCCCGGGACATACTTCATCCTACGAGCAGTACTTC	CASSRPGHTSSYEQYF
TRBV18	NA	NA	TRBJ1-1	TGTGCCAGCTCACCACTGGGGATTATGAACACTGAAGCTTTCTTT	CASSPLGIMNTEAFF
TRBV15	NA	NA	TRBJ1-4	TGTGCCACCAGCCCGGGGGGTGCAACTAATGAAAAACTGTTTTTT	CATSPGGATNEKLFF
TRBV5-5	NA	TRBD1	TRBJ1-5	TGTGCCAGCAGCCGGACAGGGACCAGCAATCAGCCCCAGCATTTT	CASSRTGTSNQPQHF
TRBV7-2	NA	TRBD2	TRBJ2-3	TGTGCCAGCAGCTTATTTCAACTAGCGGGCACAGATACGCAGTATTTT	CASSLFQLAGTDTQYF
TRBV5-4	NA	TRBD1	TRBJ1-2	TGTGCCAGCAGCTCTGGGACAGGGAGGAGAGATGGCTACACCTTC	CASSSGTGRRDGYTF
TRBV6-5	NA	NA	TRBJ2-1	TGTGCCAGCAGTTACCGGAGGAACAATGAGCAGTTCTTC	CASSYRRNNEQFF
TRBV6-1	NA	NA	TRBJ1-3	TGTGCCAGCAGTGGAGAGGCAGCAAACACCATATATTTT	CASSGEAANTIYF
TRBV7-9	NA	TRBD1	TRBJ1-6	TGTGCCAGCAGCTTCCGACAGGGTGTTACAAATTCACCCCTCCACTTT	CASSFRQGVTNSPLHF
TRBV15	NA	NA	TRBJ1-5	TGTGCCACCAGCAGAGATCGGGCAGGGCAGGGACAGCCCCAGCATTTT	CATSRDRAGQGQPQHF
TRBV4-1	NA	NA	TRBJ1-2	TGCGCCAGCAGCCAAGATGGGGCAGGGAACATTGGCTACACCTTC	CASSQDGAGNIGYTF
TRBV5-4	NA	NA	TRBJ1-2	TGTGCCAGCAGCTTGATGGGGGCCCCCAACTATGGCTACACCTTC	CASSLMGAPNYGYTF
TRBV9	NA	TRBD2	TRBJ2-5	TGTGCCAGCAGCCCCAGGACTAGCGTGGTAGAGACCCAGTACTTC	CASSPRTSVVETQYF
TRBV18	once	NA	TRBJ1-5	TGTGCCAGCTCCGCTACCCATAGCAATCAGCCCCAGCATTTT	CASSATHSNQPQHF
TRBV6-5	once	TRBD1	TRBJ1-3	TGTGCCAGCAGTTCCGGGACAGGGCTTAAGAACACCATATATTTT	CASSSGTGLKNTIYF
TRBV7-2	NA	NA	TRBJ2-7	TGTGCCAGCAGCTTAGATGTAGGGAGCTACGAGCAGTACTTC	CASSLDVGSYEQYF
TRBV7-2	NA	NA	TRBJ2-5	TGTGCCAGCAGCCCGGGAGAGACCCAGTACTTC	CASSPGETQYF
TRBV5-1	few	NA	TRBJ1-6	TGCGCCAGCAGCTTGGGGGCAGGGGATAACCCACCCCTCCACTTT	CASSLGAGDNPPLHF
TRBV10-3	NA	NA	TRBJ1-3	TGTGCCATCAGTGACCAGGGACAATCTGGAAACACCATATATTTT	CAISDQGQSGNTIYF
TRBV28	NA	NA	TRBJ1-1	TGTGCCAGCAGACTCCCCCGGGGTCCCACTGAAGCTTTCTTT	CASRLPRGPTEAFF
TRBV7-9	NA	TRBD1	TRBJ1-2	TGTGCCAGCAGCTTAGAGGCCAGGGACAGGCAAAACTATGGCTACACCTTC	CASSLEARDRQNYGYTF
TRBV20-1	once	NA	TRBJ2-1	TGCAGTGCTCATCCCAGGAGTGGGCTGTTCTTC	CSAHPRSGLFF
TRBV11-2	NA	TRBD2	TRBJ2-5	TGTGCCAGCAGCGCCGGGACTAGCGGGGAAGAGACCCAGTACTTC	CASSAGTSGEETQYF
TRBV4-1	NA	TRBD2	TRBJ2-5	TGCGCCAGCAGCCGGGAACTAGCGGAGAAGGGGACCCAGTACTTC	CASSRELAEKGTQYF
TRBV5-4	NA	NA	TRBJ2-3	TGTGCCAGCAGCCCGGGCTTGAGCACAGATACGCAGTATTTT	CASSPGLSTDTQYF
TRBV7-9	NA	NA	TRBJ1-2	TGTGCCAGCAGCATAGCCCCAGTATATGGCTACACCTTC	CASSIAPVYGYTF